A single sample is the source of the 2 T cell receptor beta chains below, sequenced in a study of blood T cells in healthy people across ages (dated by TCRdb to 2013 to 2016). To prepare the library, 5' RACE was applied. TCRdb lists the instrument as Illumina HiSeq 2500. The second PCR ran for about 6 to 12 cycles and used a J-beta primer mix along with a sample-barcoded 5' primer. TCRdb trimmed public reads at Q25 via fastp, called clones via MiXCR and kept in-frame beta chains. Rows are combined by CDR3 protein, so each entry shows the most common genes and DNA. Counted in this sample were more than 1,400,000 distinct CDR3 sequences; roughly 45% of them appeared once. The ten most abundant clones make up roughly 7.9% of the sample. The sequenced sample consisted of blood. The receptors were sampled from a woman between 18 and 29 years old in good health.

The chain links TRBV20-1 to TRBJ2-7; 10 nucleotides agree with TRBD1. CDR1 is DFQATT, CDR2 SNEGSKA, per germline (reference sequence). The V gene end was trimmed by 3 bases and the J gene end by 6 bases; junction bases not matched to a gene: 5. CDR3 length: 13 residues. For the CDR3, the DNA is TGCAGTGCTAGGGGGACAGGGGCGGTCGAGCAGTACTTC. Its protein product is CSARGTGAVEQYF.

The rearrangement joins TRBV10-3 to TRBJ2-1; possibly TRBD1 or TRBD2 for D (5 bases each). The CDR3 totals 14 residues. V was cut by 4 bases and J by 8 bases, with 15 bases left in between. The germline CDR1 and CDR2 sequences are ENHRY and SYGVKD. The CDR3 is CAISVVGREHEQFF. The CDR3 DNA sequence: TGTGCCATCAGTGTAGTGGGACGCGAGCATGAGCAGTTCTTC.